The 23 T cell receptor beta chains listed next were all sequenced from one sample in a study of T cell responses to AZD1222 COVID-19 vaccine. Clones were sequenced by immunoSEQ multiplex PCR, and TCRdb holds only the in-frame ones, with some missing. The table records approximately 140,000 clones, 92% of them present only once. The source material was peripheral blood, sampled 28 days after the second AZD1222 dose. The receptors come from an adult who received the AZD1222 COVID-19 vaccine.

This clone was found a few times. This chain uses TRBV2 with TRBJ1-2; D call uncertain. The germline V gene has CDR1 SNHLY and CDR2 FYNNEI. This CDR3 has 13 residues. Trimming cost V 8 bases and J 4 bases, with 14 bases left between them. Here the CDR3 DNA reads TGTGCCAGCCAGTTTCAACGGTTCTATGGCTACACCTTC. Translating gives CASQFQRFYGYTF.

The V gene is TRBV19, the J gene TRBJ1-4, with 7 positions matching TRBD1. The CDR3 runs 15 residues. V lost 6 bases, J lost 7 bases, and 11 bases stayed unmatched. In germline, CDR1 is LNHDA, CDR2 SQIVND (reference sequence). CDR3 nucleotides: TGTGCCAGTAGCTTCGGCCGGGACAGTCTTGAAAAACTGTTTTTT. It specifies CASSFGRDSLEKLFF. Together with reference TRBV19 and TRBJ1-4, the CDR3 gives the full variable domain: DGGITQSPKYLFRKEGQNVTLSCEQNLNHDAMYWYRQDPGQGLRLIYYSQIVNDFQKGDIAEGYSVSREKKESFPLTVTSAQKNPTAFYLCASSFGRDSLEKLFFGSGTQLSVL.

The J gene is TRBJ2-7, the V gene TRBV18, with TRBD1 matching over 9 bases. The CDR3 has 15 amino acids. CDR1 KGHSH and CDR2 LQKENI come from the germline V gene. Trimming at V came to 5 bases and at J to 4 bases, leaving 9 bases not matched to a gene. In DNA form, the CDR3 reads TGTGCCAGCTCATCCCCCGGGACAGGGACTTACGAGCAGTACTTC. Translation: CASSSPGTGTYEQYF.

This clone showed up just a few times. The chain is built from TRBV5-1 and TRBJ2-3, with a weak D call TRBD2 (6 bases). Germline CDR1 is SGHRS and CDR2 is YFSETQ. CDR3 length: 16 residues. With 0 bases removed from V and 1 base from J, the gap between germline ends came to 12 bases. This CDR3 reads CASSLGRLGGTDTQYF. The CDR3 DNA reads TGCGCCAGCAGCTTGGGTCGACTAGGGGGCACAGATACGCAGTATTTT. The full variable domain, its missing parts supplied by reference TRBV5-1 and TRBJ2-3, is KAGVTQTPRYLIKTRGQQVTLSCSPISGHRSVSWYQQTPGQGLQFLFEYFSETQRNKGNFPGRFSGRQFSNSRSEMNVSTLELGDSALYLCASSLGRLGGTDTQYFGPGTRLTVL.

J is TRBJ2-6 and V is TRBV19; 8 bases are a match to TRBD1. This CDR3 is 14 amino acids long. Trimming cost V 8 bases and J 2 bases; bases outside gene matches: 2. Germline V gene data show CDR1 as LNHDA and CDR2 as SQIVND (reference sequence). The CDR3 DNA reads as TGTGCCAGTCAGGGGGCGCCTGGGGCCAACGTCCTGACTTTC. Protein product: CASQGAPGANVLTF.

The CDR3 DNA reads as TGTGCCAGCAGCGTCTATACAGGGGCTTTCTCTGGAAACACCATATATTTT. Translated, it gives CASSVYTGAFSGNTIYF. This chain links TRBV9 with TRBJ1-3, with 7 bases aligning to TRBD1. The CDR3 contains 17 residues. Per the germline V gene, CDR1 is SGDLS and CDR2 is YYNGEE. J was trimmed by 0 bases and V by 2 bases; bases with no gene match: 8. Full variable domain (outside the CDR3, taken from reference TRBV9 and TRBJ1-3): DSGVTQTPKHLITATGQRVTLRCSPRSGDLSVYWYQQSLDQGLQFLIQYYNGEERAKGNILERFSAQQFPDLHSELNLSSLELGDSALYFCASSVYTGAFSGNTIYFGEGSWLTVV.

J is TRBJ1-2 and V is TRBV6-2 or TRBV6-3; D possibly corresponds to TRBD1 (6 bases). V shed 0 bases and J shed 3 bases, with 8 bases lying between them. The CDR3 extends over 14 amino acids. CDR1 and CDR2 (germline): MNHEY, SVGEGT. The CDR3 sequence: CASSYSTGYYGYTF. DNA for the CDR3: TGTGCCAGCAGTTACTCCACAGGGTACTATGGCTACACCTTC.

V gene TRBV5-8 combines with J gene TRBJ2-5; a weak D match, TRBD1 (7 bases). Per germline, CDR1 SGHTS and CDR2 YDEGEE. The ends were cut back, 3 bases at V and 4 bases at J, with 16 bases in the middle. The CDR3 extends over 15 amino acids. CDR3 DNA sequence: TGTGCCAGCAGCTCAACCAGGGGGGTCGGAGAGACCCAGTACTTC. Its translation is CASSSTRGVGETQYF.

This rearrangement joins TRBV10-3 to TRBJ2-7; D gene uncertain. The V gene lost 2 bases and the J gene lost 3 bases, with 5 bases spanning the gap. CDR1 is ENHRY, CDR2 SYGVKD, per germline. The CDR3 is made up of 12 amino acids. Here the CDR3 reads CAISENNYEQYF. The CDR3 DNA follows: TGTGCCATCAGTGAGAACAACTACGAGCAGTACTTC.

This clone was detected once. As DNA, the CDR3 is TGTGCCAGCAGAAATTCCAGGTACAATGAGCAGTTCTTC. Its translation: CASRNSRYNEQFF. The V call is TRBV27, the J call TRBJ2-1, with D uncertain. Germline CDR1 is MNHEY and CDR2 is SMNVEV (reference sequence). V was clipped by 6 bases and J by 4 bases, with 10 bases between them. The CDR3 loop spans 13 amino acids.

The rearrangement links TRBV6-1 to TRBJ1-5; 7 bases match TRBD1. Germline V CDR1 and CDR2: MNHNS, SASEGT. This CDR3 is 14 amino acids long. The junction had 3 bases not matched to a gene; V was cut back by 0 bases and J by 7 bases. The CDR3 here is CASSEAGGGQPQHF. The CDR3 DNA reads as TGTGCCAGCAGTGAAGCAGGGGGCGGGCAGCCCCAGCATTTT.

The chain uses TRBV24-1 and TRBJ1-2; D possibly corresponds to TRBD1 (6 bases). V gave up 3 bases and J gave up 7 bases, with 14 bases separating them. The CDR3 is 14 amino acids. CDR1 and CDR2 from the germline V gene are KGHDR and SFDVKD. CDR3 amino acids: CATSDGTGRGGYTF. CDR3 bases: TGTGCCACCAGTGATGGAACAGGGAGAGGTGGCTACACCTTC.

A single count supports this clone. The V gene is TRBV4-2, the J gene TRBJ2-3, with 14 bases lining up with TRBD2. Germline V CDR1 and CDR2: LGHNA, YNFKEQ. CDR3 length: 16 residues. The V and J ends lost 2 bases and 5 bases, in that order; junction bases with no gene match: 3. The CDR3 nucleotides read TGTGCCAGCAGCCAAAGGGGACTAGCGGGAGAAGATACGCAGTATTTT. This encodes CASSQRGLAGEDTQYF.

This rearrangement joins TRBV7-9 to TRBJ1-1, with TRBD1 matching 7 bases. Losses at the gene ends were 1 base for V and 10 bases for J; bases not matched to a gene: 6. The CDR3 length is 13 residues. Germline loops: CDR1 SEHNR, CDR2 FQNEAQ (reference sequence). The CDR3 DNA follows: TGTGCCAGCAGCTTAGGGCAGGGGGGTAGAGCTTTCTTT. This gives the protein CASSLGQGGRAFF.

This chain joins TRBV7-9 and TRBJ1-4; D is unclear. The CDR3 has 16 amino acids. Germline values: CDR1 SEHNR, CDR2 FQNEAQ (reference sequence). V lost 4 bases to trimming and J lost 0 bases, with 12 bases between them. The CDR3 sequence is CASSSLPTATNEKLFF. The CDR3 coding sequence is TGTGCCAGCAGCTCCCTCCCCACTGCAACTAATGAAAAACTGTTTTTT.

The chain couples TRBV28 to TRBJ2-2; no reliable D call. Germline lookup yields CDR1 MDHEN and CDR2 SYDVKM. Trimming took 5 bases from V and 3 from J, leaving 7 bases between them. There are 13 residues in the CDR3. CDR3 loop: CASSILHTGELFF. In DNA, the CDR3 is TGTGCCAGCAGTATTCTACACACCGGGGAGCTGTTTTTT.

The genes are TRBV6-1 and TRBJ2-7, with 7 nucleotides matching TRBD1. Germline CDR1 and CDR2: MNHNS and SASEGT. CDR3 length: 14 residues. V lost 3 bases, J lost 6 bases, and 8 bases stayed unmatched. CDR3 bases: TGTGCCAGCAGTGACCCGGACAGGTTTGGCGAGCAGTACTTC. This gives the protein CASSDPDRFGEQYF.

The rearrangement joins TRBV27 to TRBJ2-1; 8 bases fit TRBD2. Unmatched junction bases numbered 8, after V lost 6 bases and J lost 4 bases. This CDR3 spans 15 amino acids. Germline V gives CDR1 MNHEY, CDR2 SMNVEV (reference sequence). CDR3 nucleotides: TGTGCCAGCAGCTCTGAACTAGCGGATTACAATGAGCAGTTCTTC. This codes for CASSSELADYNEQFF.

The V gene is TRBV27, the J gene TRBJ2-1; 7 bases fit TRBD1. CDR3 size: 13 residues. From germline, CDR1 is MNHEY and CDR2 SMNVEV (reference sequence). The ends lost 5 bases at V and 9 bases at J; junction bases unmatched: 7. The CDR3 DNA reads TGTGCCAGCAGTCCTACAGGGGATCGTGAGCAGTTCTTC. Translation: CASSPTGDREQFF.

This chain joins TRBV27 and TRBJ1-2; D gene uncertain. The ends were cut back, 5 bases at V and 2 bases at J, with 9 bases in the middle. There are 13 residues in the CDR3. The V gene's germline CDR1 is MNHEY and CDR2 SMNVEV (reference sequence). CDR3 sequence (DNA): TGTGCCAGCAGTAATTCACCGAACTATGGCTACACCTTC. This codes for CASSNSPNYGYTF.

The gene calls are TRBV11-3 and TRBJ1-2, with no clear D. Trimming stripped 1 base from V and 2 bases from J, with 11 bases between. Germline V gives CDR1 SGHNT, CDR2 YENEEA. The CDR3 has 15 residues. CDR3 in amino acids: CASSLVQGFNYGYTF. The CDR3 DNA follows: TGTGCCAGCAGCTTAGTACAAGGATTCAACTATGGCTACACCTTC.

The V gene is TRBV6-5, the J gene TRBJ1-4; D gene ambiguous. The V gene's germline CDR1 is MNHEY and CDR2 SVGAGI. This CDR3 has 13 residues. V was clipped by 11 bases and J by 9 bases, with 19 bases between them. In DNA form, the CDR3 reads TGTGCCGCCATCGGACCTTCACGGCAAAAACTGTTTTTT. This translates into CAAIGPSRQKLFF.

J is TRBJ1-1 and V is TRBV5-1, with 8 bases aligning to TRBD1. J was trimmed by 5 bases and V by 4 bases; bases with no gene match: 10. Germline CDR1 and CDR2: SGHRS and YFSETQ. The CDR3 loop spans 15 amino acids. CDR3 protein: CASSVTGAEGTEAFF. The CDR3 DNA follows: TGCGCCAGCAGCGTGACAGGGGCCGAGGGGACTGAAGCTTTCTTT.